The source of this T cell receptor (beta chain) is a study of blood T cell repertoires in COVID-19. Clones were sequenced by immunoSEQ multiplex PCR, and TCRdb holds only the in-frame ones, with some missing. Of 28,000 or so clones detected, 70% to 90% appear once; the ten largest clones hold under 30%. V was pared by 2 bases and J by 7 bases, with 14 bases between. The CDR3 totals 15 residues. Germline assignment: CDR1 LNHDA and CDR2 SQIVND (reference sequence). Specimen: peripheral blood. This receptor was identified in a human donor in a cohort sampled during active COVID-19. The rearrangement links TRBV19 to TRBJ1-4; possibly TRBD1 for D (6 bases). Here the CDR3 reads CASSILTGGSEKLFF. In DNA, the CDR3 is TGTGCCAGTAGTATACTGACAGGTGGGAGTGAAAAACTGTTTTTT.